This T cell receptor beta chain stems from a study of blood T cell repertoires in COVID-19. About the research overall: Samples representing acute and convalescent COVID-19 were sourced from the United States, Italy and Spain. PBMCs, B-cell-depleted T cells, or T cells provided the cDNA or gDNA that made up the material.

Study processing details: Amplifying reference gene primers gave estimates of nucleated cell counts. The data were produced by immunoSEQ multiplex PCR, yet TCRdb's version contains in-frame clones alone and is incomplete. V and J calls and clone size are those listed in that table; D and trimming were worked out from the DNA. Of 100,000 to 150,000 clones in the sample, approximately 81% were seen once. This CDR3 region has 16 residues. The germline gives CDR1 MDHEN, CDR2 SYDVKM. With V trimmed by 4 bases and J by 5 bases, 9 bases remained unmatched. The rearrangement uses TRBV28 and TRBJ2-2; 8 nucleotides agree with TRBD2. The sample taken for sequencing was peripheral blood. This receptor was taken from a man in his forties with active or convalescent COVID-19. Here the CDR3 DNA reads TGTGCCAGCAGTTCCCTAGGCGGGGGGCTTACCGGGGAGCTGTTTTTT. Translation: CASSSLGGGLTGELFF.